This passage covers 32 T cell receptor beta chains from one sample sequenced in a study of cytomegalovirus exposure and HLA in healthy donors. Measured with immunoSEQ multiplex PCR; TCRdb has only the in-frame clones, and not every one. The sample holds 110,000 to 150,000 clones, 90% to 95% seen once. Sequencing was carried out using PBMCs. The origin of the receptors is a young man in good health and CMV-seronegative.

The J gene is TRBJ2-2, the V gene TRBV6-5; 8 bases are shared with TRBD1. This CDR3 spans 16 amino acids. Germline V gene sequence: CDR1 MNHEY, CDR2 SVGAGI. Trimming at V came to 2 bases and at J to 7 bases, leaving 9 bases not matched to a gene. The CDR3, as DNA: TGTGCCAGCAGTTACCGCACGGACAGGGTTGGCGGGGAGCTGTTTTTT. Its protein is CASSYRTDRVGGELFF.

The gene calls are TRBV7-8 and TRBJ2-2, with D tentatively TRBD1 (6 bases). V was cut by 1 base and J by 5 bases, with 14 bases left in between. CDR3 size: 16 residues. Germline V CDR1 and CDR2: SGHVS, FQNEAQ. As DNA, the CDR3 is TGTGCCAGCAGCTTAGGGGCAGGGGCTGAGACCGGGGAGCTGTTTTTT. Translated: CASSLGAGAETGELFF.

V usage is TRBV18 and J usage is TRBJ1-2; D is undetermined. The CDR3 spans 17 residues. Trimming took 1 base from V and 4 from J, leaving 19 bases between them. Germline-derived CDR1 and CDR2 are KGHSH and LQKENI. The CDR3: CASSPRVARGSGYGYTF. As DNA, the CDR3 is TGTGCCAGCTCACCACGGGTAGCGCGAGGAAGTGGCTATGGCTACACCTTC.

CDR3 sequence (DNA): TGTGCCAGCAGCGCTAGCAGGGGCAGGAACACTGAAGCTTTCTTT. Protein product: CASSASRGRNTEAFF. V is TRBV7-6 and J is TRBJ1-1, with D perhaps TRBD1 (6 bases). V was shortened by 5 bases and J by 1 base, with 14 bases between the two germline ends. Germline CDR1 and CDR2: SGHVS and FNYEAQ. The CDR3 length is 15 residues.

The chain is built from TRBV4-3 and TRBJ2-1; 7 bases fit TRBD1. CDR1 is LGHNA, CDR2 YSLEER, per germline. V lost 0 bases and J lost 5; bases outside the gene matches: 10. CDR3 length equals 17 residues. The CDR3 DNA follows: TGCGCCAGCAGCCAAGAGTGGGCACAGGGGCTTAACAATGAGCAGTTCTTC. Amino acids: CASSQEWAQGLNNEQFF.

V gene TRBV18 combines with J gene TRBJ1-1; 8 nucleotides match TRBD1. The CDR3 spans 16 residues. CDR1 KGHSH and CDR2 LQKENI come from the germline V gene. V trimming: 2 bases; J trimming: 1 base; junction bases outside the gene matches: 6. CDR3 sequence reads: CASSPWTGRENTEAFF. For the CDR3, the DNA is TGTGCCAGCTCACCATGGACAGGGAGAGAGAACACTGAAGCTTTCTTT.

The rearrangement joins TRBV6-5 to TRBJ1-2, with 7 bases that match TRBD1. V shed 4 bases and J 7 bases; nucleotides not matched to a gene: 12. The CDR3 consists of 15 residues. Germline CDR1 reads MNHEY; CDR2 reads SVGAGI. CDR3 in amino acids: CASSLTTRQGGGYTF. In DNA form, the CDR3 reads TGTGCCAGCAGTTTGACCACGAGACAGGGCGGTGGCTACACCTTC.

The chain couples TRBV2 to TRBJ1-2, with a weak D call TRBD1 (6 bases). CDR1 and CDR2 (germline): SNHLY, FYNNEI. The CDR3 totals 14 residues. Between the trimmed V and J ends, which lost 6 bases and 4 bases, there was a span of 15 bases. CDR3 sequence reads: CASRGEQGSYGYTF. CDR3 coding DNA: TGTGCCAGCAGGGGGGAACAGGGAAGCTATGGCTACACCTTC. Filled out from reference TRBV2 and TRBJ1-2, the complete variable domain reads EPEVTQTPSHQVTQMGQEVILRCVPISNHLYFYWYRQILGQKVEFLVSFYNNEISEKSEIFDDQFSVERPDGSNFTLKIRSTKLEDSAMYFCASRGEQGSYGYTFGSGTRLTVV.

The CDR3 protein is CATSSLQGHNEQFF. The CDR3 DNA reads TGTGCCACCAGCAGCCTTCAGGGCCACAATGAGCAGTTCTTC. The rearrangement links TRBV15 to TRBJ2-1; tentative D call: TRBD1 (5 bases). The V gene's germline CDR1 is LNHNV and CDR2 YYDKDF (reference sequence). V was shortened by 3 bases and J by 5 bases, with 11 bases between the two germline ends. This CDR3 region has 14 residues. The full variable domain, completed using reference TRBV15 and TRBJ2-1, is DAMVIQNPRYQVTQFGKPVTLSCSQTLNHNVMYWYQQKSSQAPKLLFHYYDKDFNNEADTPDNFQSRRPNTSFCFLDIRSPGLGDTAMYLCATSSLQGHNEQFFGPGTRLTVL.

The chain combines TRBV5-6 with TRBJ1-2; a weak D match, TRBD1 (5 bases). The germline CDR1 and CDR2 sequences are SGHDT and YYEEEE. The CDR3 has 12 residues. V lost 6 bases, J lost 9 bases, and 15 bases lay in between. The CDR3 loop is CASTPGHGSYTF. The CDR3 DNA is TGTGCCAGCACGCCAGGGCATGGAAGCTACACCTTC.

This chain joins TRBV14 and TRBJ2-7; TRBD1 might be the D (6 bases). Germline V gene sequence: CDR1 SGHDN, CDR2 FVKESK. The V end was cut by 4 bases, the J end by 5 bases, with 15 bases between. The CDR3 extends over 14 amino acids. CDR3 in amino acids: CASSRSGDFHEQYV. The DNA of the CDR3 is TGTGCCAGCAGCCGTTCAGGGGATTTCCACGAGCAGTACGTC.

This chain connects TRBV5-4 to TRBJ2-3; 10 nucleotides agree with TRBD2. Germline V gene sequence: CDR1 SGHNT, CDR2 YYREEE (reference sequence). CDR3 length: 15 amino acids. The V segment lost 4 bases and the J segment 6 bases; nucleotides outside the gene matches: 8. The CDR3 reads CASSASGGWGDTQYF. The CDR3 nucleotides are TGTGCCAGCAGCGCTAGCGGGGGTTGGGGGGATACGCAGTATTTT. Drawing the rest from reference TRBV5-4 and TRBJ2-3, the complete variable domain is ETGVTQSPTHLIKTRGQQVTLRCSSQSGHNTVSWYQQALGQGPQFIFQYYREEENGRGNFPPRFSGLQFPNYSSELNVNALELDDSALYLCASSASGGWGDTQYFGPGTRLTVL.

The chain couples TRBV27 to TRBJ1-1; D not resolved. The V and J ends lost 0 bases and 8 bases respectively, with 10 bases between them. The CDR3 spans 13 residues. The germline V gene encodes CDR1 MNHEY and CDR2 SMNVEV (reference sequence). CDR3 sequence (DNA): TGTGCCAGCAGTTTATCGTCTATCGCCGAAGCTTTCTTT. Translated: CASSLSSIAEAFF.

The rearrangement links TRBV9 to TRBJ2-1; 7 nucleotides agree with TRBD1. Trimming removed 7 bases from V and 5 bases from J; junction bases left unmatched: 6. The CDR3 extends over 13 amino acids. Per the germline V gene, CDR1 is SGDLS and CDR2 is YYNGEE. CDR3 bases: TGTGCCAGCGGATGGACAGGAGACAATGAGCAGTTCTTC. Translation: CASGWTGDNEQFF.

The chain carries TRBV5-1 and TRBJ2-7, with 12 positions matching TRBD2. Trimming removed 4 bases from V and 2 bases from J; junction bases left unmatched: 16. This CDR3 is built from 19 residues. CDR1 is SGHRS, CDR2 YFSETQ, per germline. CDR3 region: CASSRIPLAGGLLPYEQYF. In nucleotides, the CDR3 is TGCGCCAGCAGCCGCATTCCACTAGCGGGGGGCCTTCTACCCTACGAGCAGTACTTC.

The chain employs TRBV19 and TRBJ2-4, with 10 bases matching TRBD2. Germline loops: CDR1 LNHDA, CDR2 SQIVND (reference sequence). This CDR3 has 14 residues. J was trimmed by 6 bases and V by 1 base; bases with no gene match: 0. In DNA, the CDR3 is TGTGCCAGTAGTATAGGACTAGCGGGAAACATTCAGTACTTC. Its translation: CASSIGLAGNIQYF.

The chain combines TRBV7-6 with TRBJ2-2; D may be TRBD2 (5 bases). CDR1 is SGHVS and CDR2 is FNYEAQ in the germline V gene. Trimming took off 1 base at V and 6 bases at J, with 18 bases between the two ends. CDR3 length: 17 residues. CDR3 nucleotides: TGTGCCAGCAGCTTAGATTGGGGTAGCGTTTTTTCCGGGGAGCTGTTTTTT. It is translated as CASSLDWGSVFSGELFF.

The V gene is TRBV11-2, the J gene TRBJ1-2; 8 nucleotides align to TRBD1. The V gene's germline CDR1 is SGHAT and CDR2 FQNNGV. The V segment lost 1 base and the J segment 8 bases; nucleotides outside the gene matches: 21. The CDR3 contains 19 residues. The CDR3 DNA reads as TGTGCCAGCAGCTTAGGGCCCACACTTACAGGGGGTAAGGTGAGCGGCTACACCTTC. Its protein product is CASSLGPTLTGGKVSGYTF.

The CDR3 nucleotides read TGCAGCGTCAAACGACAGGGGCCACAAGAGACCCAGTACTTC. Amino acids: CSVKRQGPQETQYF. V gene TRBV29-1 combines with J gene TRBJ2-5; 8 bases match TRBD1. The CDR3 length is 14 residues. Trimming took 6 bases from V and 2 from J; bases not matched to a gene: 8. Germline CDR1 and CDR2: SQVTM and ANQGSEA.

This sequence joins TRBV5-1 and TRBJ2-2; D is unresolved. The germline V gene has CDR1 SGHRS and CDR2 YFSETQ. The CDR3 is 16 amino acids. V lost 1 base and J 2 bases, leaving 12 bases between the germline ends. CDR3 in amino acids: CASSLLSLGNTGELFF. The CDR3, as DNA: TGCGCCAGCAGCTTGTTGAGTCTAGGCAACACCGGGGAGCTGTTTTTT.

The rearrangement uses TRBV5-1 and TRBJ2-1, with D possibly being TRBD2 (6 bases). With 1 base removed from V and 11 bases from J, the gap between germline ends came to 22 bases. The germline V gene encodes CDR1 SGHRS and CDR2 YFSETQ. The CDR3 has 16 amino acids. The CDR3 DNA reads TGCGCCAGCAGCTTGAGTGGCGGGGCTACAAGTGGAAAGCAGTTCTTC. It yields the protein CASSLSGGATSGKQFF.

The V and J genes are TRBV5-1 and TRBJ2-7, with D perhaps TRBD1 (6 bases). The CDR3 is 14 residues long. Germline V lookup: CDR1 SGHRS, CDR2 YFSETQ. The V end was cut by 6 bases, the J end by 3 bases, with 16 bases between. The CDR3 spells CASTPGTSNYEQYF. The CDR3 region has the DNA TGCGCCAGCACACCGGGGACATCAAACTACGAGCAGTACTTC.

This clone was observed a handful of times. This rearrangement joins TRBV7-2 to TRBJ2-2; TRBD1 matches 8 bases. CDR1 and CDR2 from the germline V gene are SGHTA and FQGNSA. Trimming removed 0 bases from V and 7 bases from J; junction bases left unmatched: 4. This CDR3 has 15 amino acids. The CDR3 nucleotides read TGTGCCAGCAGCTTAGCGCCTACAGGGGGCGGGGAGCTGTTTTTT. It specifies CASSLAPTGGGELFF.

This rearrangement joins TRBV30 to TRBJ2-7, with 11 bases aligning to TRBD2. J lost 1 base, V lost 4 bases, and 6 bases had no gene match. The length of the CDR3 is 15 residues. Germline assignment: CDR1 GTSNPN and CDR2 SVGIG (reference sequence). The CDR3 region is CAWNSGTSGSYEQYV. The DNA for the CDR3 is TGTGCCTGGAATAGCGGGACTAGCGGATCCTACGAGCAGTACGTC.

The chain recombines TRBV5-6 with TRBJ2-5; TRBD2 matches at 7 bases. The length of the CDR3 is 13 residues. Germline CDR1 and CDR2: SGHDT and YYEEEE. V lost 2 bases, J lost 6 bases, and 4 bases stayed unmatched. The CDR3 region has the DNA TGTGCCAGCAGCTTTACTAGCGAACAGACCCAGTACTTC. Translation: CASSFTSEQTQYF.

This rearrangement joins TRBV5-1 to TRBJ2-1, with 9 bases lining up with TRBD1. V was clipped by 2 bases and J by 4 bases; unmatched bases: 4. The germline gives CDR1 SGHRS, CDR2 YFSETQ. This CDR3 spans 15 amino acids. The CDR3: CASSLQGALYNEQFF. In nucleotides, the CDR3 is TGCGCCAGCAGCTTACAGGGGGCTTTATACAATGAGCAGTTCTTC.

This chain links TRBV9 with TRBJ2-1; 8 nucleotides align to TRBD2. Germline trimming cut 8 bases from V and 9 bases from J; bases unmatched to any gene: 13. The CDR3 sequence is 14 residues long. Germline lookup yields CDR1 SGDLS and CDR2 YYNGEE. The DNA of the CDR3 is TGTGCCAGTGGGGGGACTAGTATCATCTCTGAGCAGTTCTTC. This sequence encodes CASGGTSIISEQFF.

As for this clone: Additional DNA sequences in this sample encode the identical CDR3. The genes are TRBV5-4 and TRBJ2-3; 9 bases are shared with TRBD2. This CDR3 contains 16 residues. Germline trimming cut 0 bases from V and 0 bases from J; bases unmatched to any gene: 2. The germline V gene has CDR1 SGHNT and CDR2 YYREEE (reference sequence). The CDR3 region has the DNA TGTGCCAGCAGCTTGGGACTAGCGGCTAGCACAGATACGCAGTATTTT. The encoded protein is CASSLGLAASTDTQYF.

The chain combines TRBV19 with TRBJ1-1; TRBD1 aligns across 9 bases. The CDR3 is 14 residues long. Germline V gene lookup returns CDR1 LNHDA and CDR2 SQIVND (reference sequence). J lost 1 base, V lost 6 bases, and 3 bases had no gene match. CDR3 nucleotide sequence: TGTGCCAGTAGGGGGACAGGGAAGAACACTGAAGCTTTCTTT. Amino acid sequence: CASRGTGKNTEAFF.

The chain carries TRBV27 and TRBJ1-2; D call uncertain. The CDR3 contains 14 residues. Germline values: CDR1 MNHEY, CDR2 SMNVEV (reference sequence). Trimming cost V 5 bases and J 8 bases, with 18 bases left between them. The CDR3 loop reads CASSVQPLGAGYTF. The CDR3 nucleotides read TGTGCCAGCAGTGTCCAGCCTCTTGGAGCGGGCTACACCTTC.

J is TRBJ1-1 and V is TRBV18, with no clear D. V lost 4 bases to trimming and J lost 8 bases, with 11 bases between them. Per the germline V gene, CDR1 is KGHSH and CDR2 is LQKENI. This CDR3 has 12 residues. CDR3 sequence: CASSQMREEAFF. DNA of the CDR3: TGTGCCAGCTCACAAATGCGGGAAGAAGCTTTCTTT.

This chain links TRBV10-3 with TRBJ2-7, with D possibly TRBD1 on 5 matching bases. Trimming stripped 6 bases from V and 2 bases from J, with 14 bases between. Germline values: CDR1 ENHRY, CDR2 SYGVKD. The CDR3 extends over 14 amino acids. The DNA for the CDR3 is TGTGCCATCAGGGCCCAGGGTGCCCCCTACGAGCAGTACTTC. Its translation: CAIRAQGAPYEQYF.